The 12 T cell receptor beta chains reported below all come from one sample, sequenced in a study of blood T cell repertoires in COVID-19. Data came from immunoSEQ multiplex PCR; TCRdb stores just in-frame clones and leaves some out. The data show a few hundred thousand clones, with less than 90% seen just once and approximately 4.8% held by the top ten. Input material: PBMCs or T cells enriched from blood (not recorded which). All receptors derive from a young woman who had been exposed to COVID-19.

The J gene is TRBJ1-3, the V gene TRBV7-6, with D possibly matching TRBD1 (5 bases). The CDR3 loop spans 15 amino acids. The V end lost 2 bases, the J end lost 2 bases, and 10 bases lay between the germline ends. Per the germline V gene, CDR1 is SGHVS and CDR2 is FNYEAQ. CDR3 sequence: CASSLNRNAGNTIYF. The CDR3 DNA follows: TGTGCCAGCAGCTTAAACAGGAACGCTGGAAACACCATATATTTT.

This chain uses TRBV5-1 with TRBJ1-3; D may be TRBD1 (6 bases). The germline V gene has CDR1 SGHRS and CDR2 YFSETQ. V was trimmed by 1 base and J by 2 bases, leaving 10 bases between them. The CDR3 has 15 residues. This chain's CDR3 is CASSLSPGAGNTIYF. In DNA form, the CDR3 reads TGCGCCAGCAGCTTGTCTCCAGGGGCTGGAAACACCATATATTTT.

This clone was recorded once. Written as DNA, the CDR3 is TGTGCCAGCAGCTACCCGGGGGGAACGGGTAATGAGCAGTTCTTC. Translated: CASSYPGGTGNEQFF. The rearrangement joins TRBV13 to TRBJ2-1, with 7 bases aligning to TRBD2. The CDR3 covers 15 residues. The germline CDR1 and CDR2 sequences are PRHDT and FYEKMQ (reference sequence). V lost 4 bases and J lost 7; bases outside the gene matches: 10.

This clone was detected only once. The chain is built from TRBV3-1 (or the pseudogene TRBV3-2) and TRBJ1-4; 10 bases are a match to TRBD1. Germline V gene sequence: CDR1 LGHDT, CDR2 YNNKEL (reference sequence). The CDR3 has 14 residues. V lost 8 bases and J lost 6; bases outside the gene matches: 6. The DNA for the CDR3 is TGTGCCAGCTCGAGACAGGGGGCGGATGAAAAACTGTTTTTT. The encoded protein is CASSRQGADEKLFF.

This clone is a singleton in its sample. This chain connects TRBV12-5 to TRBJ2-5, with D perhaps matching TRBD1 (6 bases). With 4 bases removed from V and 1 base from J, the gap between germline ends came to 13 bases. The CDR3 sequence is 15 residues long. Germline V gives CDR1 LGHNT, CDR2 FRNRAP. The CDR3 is CASGSPDRSQETQYF. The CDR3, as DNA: TGTGCTAGTGGTTCTCCCGACAGGAGCCAAGAGACCCAGTACTTC.

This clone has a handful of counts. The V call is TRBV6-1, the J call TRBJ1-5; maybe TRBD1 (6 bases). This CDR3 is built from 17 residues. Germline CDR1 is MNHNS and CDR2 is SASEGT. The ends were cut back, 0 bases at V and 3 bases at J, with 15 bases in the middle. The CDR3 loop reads CASSEALRNRANQPQHF. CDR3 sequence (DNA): TGTGCCAGCAGTGAAGCGCTTCGGAACAGGGCCAATCAGCCCCAGCATTTT.

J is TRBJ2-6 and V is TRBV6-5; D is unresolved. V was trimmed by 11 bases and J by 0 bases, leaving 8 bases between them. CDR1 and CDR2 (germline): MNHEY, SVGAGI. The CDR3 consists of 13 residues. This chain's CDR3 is CAAHSSGANVLTF. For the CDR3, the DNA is TGTGCCGCCCATAGCTCTGGGGCCAACGTCCTGACTTTC.

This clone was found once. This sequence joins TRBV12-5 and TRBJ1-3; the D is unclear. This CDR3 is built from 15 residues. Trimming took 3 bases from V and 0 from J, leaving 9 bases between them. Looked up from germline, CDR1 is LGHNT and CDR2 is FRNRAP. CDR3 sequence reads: CASGFAPSSGNTIYF. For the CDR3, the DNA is TGTGCTAGTGGTTTTGCACCTAGCTCTGGAAACACCATATATTTT.

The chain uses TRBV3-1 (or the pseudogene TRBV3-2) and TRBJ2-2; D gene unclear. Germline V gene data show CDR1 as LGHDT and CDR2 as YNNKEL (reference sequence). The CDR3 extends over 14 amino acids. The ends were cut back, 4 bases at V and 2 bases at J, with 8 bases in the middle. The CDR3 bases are TGTGCCAGCAGCCCCCACTCCAACACCGGGGAGCTGTTTTTT. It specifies CASSPHSNTGELFF.

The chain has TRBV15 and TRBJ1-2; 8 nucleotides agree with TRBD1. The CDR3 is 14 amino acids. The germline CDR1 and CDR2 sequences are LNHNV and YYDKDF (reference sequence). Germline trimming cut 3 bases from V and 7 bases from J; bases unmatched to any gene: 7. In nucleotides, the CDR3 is TGTGCCACCAGCAGGGACAGGGAGATCCGTGGCTACACCTTC. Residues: CATSRDREIRGYTF.

CDR3 sequence (DNA): TGTGCCAGCAGCCAAGATCCTAGCGACCTGGATGAAAAACTGTTTTTT. Translated, it gives CASSQDPSDLDEKLFF. The chain is built from TRBV4-2 and TRBJ1-4; no firm D call. This CDR3 is 16 amino acids long. Trimming removed 0 bases from V and 6 bases from J, with 14 bases in between. The germline V gene encodes CDR1 LGHNA and CDR2 YNFKEQ.

CDR3 sequence reads: CSVPGQGINTIYF. As DNA, the CDR3 is TGCAGCGTTCCTGGACAGGGGATTAACACCATATATTTT. V gene TRBV29-1 combines with J gene TRBJ1-3; 9 bases fit TRBD1. Germline CDR1 reads SQVTM; CDR2 reads ANQGSEA. Germline trimming cut 5 bases from V and 7 bases from J; bases unmatched to any gene: 6. The CDR3 runs to 13 residues.